This T cell receptor (beta chain) was captured by sequencing in a study of blood T cell repertoires in COVID-19 (dated by TCRdb to 2020 to 2022). Background for the entire study: Collaborator samples came from the United States, Italy and Spain and covered acute and convalescent phases of COVID-19. The prospective study material was composed of cDNA or gDNA derived from T cells, B-cell-depleted T cells, or PBMCs. Subjects who had been exposed to COVID-19, were actively infected with it, or had recovered from it provided the deeply sampled blood TCRbeta repertoires that made up the dataset. The repertoires were released in a freely available public database meant as a resource for research on the immune response to SARS-CoV-2. The samples were drawn from two sources: the first 160 participants of the ongoing ImmuneRACE study, and over 1,000 subjects contributed by 6 global collaborators. Nearly every sample came with metadata listing a de-identified subject ID, COVID-19 status, age in years and sex. Where available, HLA class I and class II types were obtained from metadata supplied by the sample provider rather than from assay-based typing.

Collaborating institutions collected whole blood in K2EDTA tubes following their own protocols. For TCRbeta analysis, collaborator samples were shipped as frozen whole blood, as isolated PBMCs, or as DNA extracted from either sample type. To note about this clone: Its antigen is not yet known. The sample holds no much larger clone one base away, and base qualities are not on file.

TCRbeta CDR3 regions were amplified from genomic DNA using the immunoSEQ Assay, a bias-controlled multiplex PCR. Per the authors' processing: Within the assay, amplification of reference gene primers was used to estimate how many nucleated cells each sample contained. Sequence reads were collapsed and filtered to measure the absolute abundance of every unique TCRbeta CDR3 rearrangement. For each sample, productive Simpson clonality was calculated as the square root of Simpson's diversity index across productive rearrangements. What TCRdb holds here is the immuneACCESS table cut down to in-frame rearrangements. Part of the clones is not present; checked against another copy, under half of the missing clones reflect an unresolved V gene, and the others are unexplained. Clonal size and the V and J genes are those of that table, whereas D and trimming came from the DNA. The sample includes tens of thousands of clones, with approximately 84% observed a single time. About an eighth of the sample belongs to the ten largest clones.

The full study reports these points: The quantity of clinical and demographic metadata differed by source and by participant and was supplied without curation.

Sequencing was done on a sample of peripheral blood. The sequence derives from a human donor in a cohort sampled during active COVID-19.

The CDR3 amino acid sequence is: CASSPRVSGGLYEQYF. The DNA sequence is as follows: TGTGCCAGCTCACCACGAGTTAGCGGCGGACTCTACGAGCAGTACTTC. This chain is built from TRBV18 and TRBJ2-7; TRBD2 is possibly the D segment (6 matching bases). Spanning cysteine to phenylalanine, the CDR3 consists of 16 amino acids. The only DNA kept is the CDR3, 48 bases in frame from the first base. Based on the germline V gene, the CDR1 and CDR2 sequences are KGHSH and LQKENI. The junction carries 16 bases between V and J, which are trimmed by 1 base and 3 bases respectively.